The 7 T cell receptor beta chains below all came from one sample that was sequenced in a study of CD8 T cells in ankylosing spondylitis. TCRdb ran MiXCR on the 5' RACE reads and lists one entry per CDR3 protein. Of 210,000 or so distinct CDR3 sequences in the sample, roughly 24% were seen once. The sample was blood, either unsorted or a sorted T cell fraction (not recorded which). The receptors derive from a male donor with ankylosing spondylitis or in good health (not recorded which).

In DNA, the CDR3 is TGTGCCAGCAGTAGGACAGGACGCACAGATACGCAGTATTTT. Amino acid sequence: CASSRTGRTDTQYF. The V and J genes are TRBV12-3 or TRBV12-4 and TRBJ2-3; 7 bases line up with TRBD1. Losses at the gene ends were 5 bases for V and 1 base for J; bases not matched to a gene: 3. The CDR3 length is 14 residues.

The chain combines TRBV9 with TRBJ2-1; D might be TRBD1 or TRBD2, each matching 6 bases. The ends were cut back, 2 bases at V and 2 bases at J, with 11 bases in the middle. The germline V gene encodes CDR1 SGDLS and CDR2 YYNGEE. The CDR3 has 15 amino acids. The CDR3 DNA reads TGTGCCAGCAGCGTCGGCGGGGACACCTACAATGAGCAGTTCTTC. Protein: CASSVGGDTYNEQFF.

This clonotype was recorded many times. V is TRBV7-2 and J is TRBJ1-1; maybe TRBD1 (6 bases). The CDR3 extends over 14 amino acids. Germline V gene sequence: CDR1 SGHTA, CDR2 FQGNSA. V gave up 6 bases and J gave up 0 bases, with 11 bases separating them. The CDR3 DNA is TGTGCCAGCAGTAGGGGGGGAATGAACACTGAAGCTTTCTTT. Encoded protein: CASSRGGMNTEAFF. Full variable domain (missing parts from reference TRBV7-2 and TRBJ1-1): GAGVSQSPSNKVTEKGKDVELRCDPISGHTALYWYRQSLGQGLEFLIYFQGNSAPDKSGLPSDRFSAERTGGSVSTLTIQRTQQEDSAVYLCASSRGGMNTEAFFGQGTRLTVV.

This clonotype was found many times. The chain employs TRBV5-1 and TRBJ1-4, with D maybe TRBD1 (6 bases). Looked up from germline, CDR1 is SGHRS and CDR2 is YFSETQ. The CDR3 has 17 residues. Trimming took 4 bases from V and 0 from J, leaving 16 bases between them. The CDR3 nucleotides read TGCGCCAGCAGCCCACGGGGGGGGCCGGCAACTAATGAAAAACTGTTTTTT. Its protein product is CASSPRGGPATNEKLFF.

The chain couples TRBV12-3 or TRBV12-4 to TRBJ2-1; 8 bases are shared with TRBD2. The CDR3 spans 16 residues. With 6 bases clipped from V and 2 bases from J, the junction kept 9 bases outside the gene matches. This CDR3 reads CASRRSGSAPYNEQFF. The DNA for the CDR3 is TGTGCCAGCAGACGAAGCGGGAGTGCACCCTACAATGAGCAGTTCTTC.

CDR3 bases: TGTGCCAGCAGACCCCGTAGCCTAGCGGTATACGAGCAGTTCTTC. It translates to CASRPRSLAVYEQFF. This chain joins TRBV27 and TRBJ2-1; TRBD2 matches at 7 bases. Germline lookup yields CDR1 MNHEY and CDR2 SMNVEV (reference sequence). The V and J ends lost 6 bases and 10 bases, in that order; junction bases with no gene match: 15. This CDR3 has 15 residues.

J is TRBJ2-4 and V is TRBV20-1; 10 bases are a match to TRBD2. Trimming cost V 3 bases and J 7 bases; bases outside gene matches: 6. From germline, CDR1 is DFQATT and CDR2 SNEGSKA (reference sequence). The CDR3 is 14 residues long. In DNA form, the CDR3 reads TGCAGTGCTAGCTCCTTTAGCGGGAGGAACATTCAGTACTTC. This translates into CSASSFSGRNIQYF.